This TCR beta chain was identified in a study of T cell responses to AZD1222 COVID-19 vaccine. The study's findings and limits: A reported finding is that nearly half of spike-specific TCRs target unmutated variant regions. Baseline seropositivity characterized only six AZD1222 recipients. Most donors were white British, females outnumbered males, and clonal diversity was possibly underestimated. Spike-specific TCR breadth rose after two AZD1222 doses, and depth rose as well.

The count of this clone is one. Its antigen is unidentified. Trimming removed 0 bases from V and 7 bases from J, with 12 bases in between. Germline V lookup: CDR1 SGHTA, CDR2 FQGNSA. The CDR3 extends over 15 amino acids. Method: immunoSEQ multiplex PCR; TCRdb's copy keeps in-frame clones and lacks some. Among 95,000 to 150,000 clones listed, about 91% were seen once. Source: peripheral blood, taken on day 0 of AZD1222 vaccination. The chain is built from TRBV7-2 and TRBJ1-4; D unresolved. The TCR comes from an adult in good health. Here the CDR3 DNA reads TGTGCCAGCAGCTTAGCAGGGATTTGGGGTGAAAAACTGTTTTTT. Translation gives CASSLAGIWGEKLFF.